The 2 T cell receptor beta chains presented below share a single source sample, sequenced in a study of response to subunit inactivated influenza vaccine. TCRdb fed the RT-PCR reads into MiXCR, producing one record per CDR3 protein. The sample has approximately 500,000 distinct CDR3 sequences; around 25% are singletons. The sample was also reused in another study, on T cells expressing NK-cell markers. That study adds: UMI-tagged 5'RACE template switching yielded the TCR beta cDNA.

Sequenced here: CD4+ T cells sorted from PBMCs, sampled 12 days after vaccination. These TCRs come from a man aged 45-65 years who received an inactivated influenza vaccine.

The chain uses TRBV29-1 and TRBJ2-7; 7 bases are a match to TRBD2. Germline CDR1 and CDR2: SQVTM and ANQGSEA. CDR3 length: 12 residues. The trim removed 4 bases at V and 4 bases at J, leaving 4 bases unmatched. The CDR3 region has the DNA TGCAGCGTTGGGCGGGAGAGGTACGAGCAGTACTTC. This encodes CSVGRERYEQYF.

This clonotype appeared a few times. V and J are TRBV2 and TRBJ2-5, with TRBD1 matching 7 bases. Germline V gene lookup returns CDR1 SNHLY and CDR2 FYNNEI. The V and J ends lost 6 bases and 2 bases, in that order; junction bases with no gene match: 6. This CDR3 comprises 14 residues. CDR3 protein: CASRPTGPQETQYF. The CDR3 DNA follows: TGTGCCAGCAGGCCGACAGGGCCGCAAGAGACCCAGTACTTC.